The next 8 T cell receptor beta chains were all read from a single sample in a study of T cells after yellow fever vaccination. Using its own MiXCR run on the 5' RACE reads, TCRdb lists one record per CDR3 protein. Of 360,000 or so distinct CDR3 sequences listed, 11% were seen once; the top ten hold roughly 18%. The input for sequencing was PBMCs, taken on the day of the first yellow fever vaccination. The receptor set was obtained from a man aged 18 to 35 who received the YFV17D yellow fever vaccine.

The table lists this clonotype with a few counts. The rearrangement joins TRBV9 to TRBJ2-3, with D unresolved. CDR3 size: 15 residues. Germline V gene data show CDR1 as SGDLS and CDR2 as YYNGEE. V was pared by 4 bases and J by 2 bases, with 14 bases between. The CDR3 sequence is CASSLSPQVTDTQYF. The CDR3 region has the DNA TGTGCCAGCAGCCTTTCCCCCCAGGTCACAGATACGCAGTATTTT.

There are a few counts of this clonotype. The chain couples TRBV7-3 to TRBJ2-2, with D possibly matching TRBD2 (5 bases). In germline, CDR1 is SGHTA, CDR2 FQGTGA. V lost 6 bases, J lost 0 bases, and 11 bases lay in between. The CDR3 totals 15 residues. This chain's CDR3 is CASSQRTANTGELFF. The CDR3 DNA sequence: TGTGCCAGCAGTCAGCGGACTGCGAACACCGGGGAGCTGTTTTTT.

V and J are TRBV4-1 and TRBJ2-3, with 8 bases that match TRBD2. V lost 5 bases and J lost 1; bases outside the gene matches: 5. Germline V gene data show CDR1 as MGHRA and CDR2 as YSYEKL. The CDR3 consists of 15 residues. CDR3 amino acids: CASSTQAGGTDTQYF. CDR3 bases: TGCGCCAGCAGCACCCAAGCGGGGGGCACAGATACGCAGTATTTT.

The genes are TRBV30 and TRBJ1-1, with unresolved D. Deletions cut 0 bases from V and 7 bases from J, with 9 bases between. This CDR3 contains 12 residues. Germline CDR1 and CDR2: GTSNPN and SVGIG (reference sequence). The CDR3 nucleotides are TGTGCCTGGAGTGTAGAGGGAGGTGAAGCTTTCTTT. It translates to CAWSVEGGEAFF.

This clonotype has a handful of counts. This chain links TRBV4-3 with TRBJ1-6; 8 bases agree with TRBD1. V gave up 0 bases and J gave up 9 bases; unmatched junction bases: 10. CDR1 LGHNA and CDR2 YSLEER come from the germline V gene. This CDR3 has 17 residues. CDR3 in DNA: TGCGCCAGCAGCCAAGATGACGCAGGGGGCGAAGGTTCACCCCTCCACTTT. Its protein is CASSQDDAGGEGSPLHF.

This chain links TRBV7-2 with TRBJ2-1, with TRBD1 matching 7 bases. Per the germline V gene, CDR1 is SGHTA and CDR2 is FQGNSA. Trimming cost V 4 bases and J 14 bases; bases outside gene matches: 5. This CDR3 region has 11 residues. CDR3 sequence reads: CASSSRQGKFF. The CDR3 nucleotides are TGTGCCAGCAGCTCCAGACAGGGAAAGTTCTTC.

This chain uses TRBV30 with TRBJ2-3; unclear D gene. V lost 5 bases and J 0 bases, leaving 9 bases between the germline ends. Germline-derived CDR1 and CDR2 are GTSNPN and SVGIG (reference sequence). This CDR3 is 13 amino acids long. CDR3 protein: CAWDRDSTDTQYF. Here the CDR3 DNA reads TGTGCCTGGGACCGTGATAGCACAGATACGCAGTATTTT.

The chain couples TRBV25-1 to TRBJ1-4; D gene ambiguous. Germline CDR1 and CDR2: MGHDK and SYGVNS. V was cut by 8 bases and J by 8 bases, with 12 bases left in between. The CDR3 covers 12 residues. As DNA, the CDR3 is TGTGCCAGCGGGTATTTAGGCGAAAAACTGTTTTTT. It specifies CASGYLGEKLFF.